This TCR beta chain was sequenced in a study of beta chain features in type 1 diabetes. Notes on the study in general: When VDJ junctions were examined, type 1 diabetes patients showed fewer insertions and more deletions. Naive, central memory and Treg TCRB repertoires seemed to resemble each other more closely in patients than they did in healthy donors. For Type 1 diabetes patients, all four CD4+ subsets carried TCRB CDR3s that were moderately but significantly shorter.

To note about this clone: Its cognate antigen is unknown.

Central memory, naive, regulatory and stem cell-like memory CD4+ cells were sorted by CD45RO/CCR7/CD25/CD127/CD95/CD27. V shed 5 bases and J shed 2 bases, with 24 bases lying between them. Germline lookup yields CDR1 SNHLY and CDR2 FYNNEI. The CDR3 is 19 amino acids. The authors reverse transcribed all of the isolated RNA, so sequencing captured expressed TCRB transcripts. Profiling relied on immunoSEQ multiplex PCR, and the TCRdb table lists in-frame clones only, not all of them. The sample carries 310,000 or so clones, roughly a tenth recorded once. The receptor was isolated from a man in his thirties or forties with type 1 diabetes. Source material: central memory CD4+ T cells from blood. The V call is TRBV2, the J call TRBJ2-2; D is possibly TRBD1 or TRBD2 (5 bases each). The DNA for the CDR3 is TGTGCCAGCAGTTACCCCCGGGTCAGGCTGGGGGTAAACACCGGGGAGCTGTTTTTT. Translation gives CASSYPRVRLGVNTGELFF.